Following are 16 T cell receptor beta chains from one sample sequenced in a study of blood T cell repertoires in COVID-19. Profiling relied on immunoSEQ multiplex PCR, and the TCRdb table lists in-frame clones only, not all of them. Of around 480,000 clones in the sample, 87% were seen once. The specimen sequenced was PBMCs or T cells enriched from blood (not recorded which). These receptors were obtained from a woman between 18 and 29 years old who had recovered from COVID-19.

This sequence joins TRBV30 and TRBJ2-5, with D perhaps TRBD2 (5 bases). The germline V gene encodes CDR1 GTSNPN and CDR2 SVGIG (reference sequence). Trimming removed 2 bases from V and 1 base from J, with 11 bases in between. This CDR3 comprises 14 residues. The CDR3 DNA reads TGTGCCTGGAGTCGCGGACTGTCCCAAGAGACCCAGTACTTC. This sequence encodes CAWSRGLSQETQYF. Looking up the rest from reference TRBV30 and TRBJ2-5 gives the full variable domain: SQTIHQWPATLVQPVGSPLSLECTVEGTSNPNLYWYRQAAGRGLQLLFYSVGIGQISSEVPQNLSASRPQDRQFILSSKKLLLSDSGFYLCAWSRGLSQETQYFGPGTRLLVL.

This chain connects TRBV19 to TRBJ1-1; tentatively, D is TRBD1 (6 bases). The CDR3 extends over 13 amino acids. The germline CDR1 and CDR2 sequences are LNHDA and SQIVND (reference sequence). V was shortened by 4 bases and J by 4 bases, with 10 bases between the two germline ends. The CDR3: CASSTGGATEAFF. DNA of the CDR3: TGTGCCAGTAGTACGGGGGGGGCCACTGAAGCTTTCTTT.

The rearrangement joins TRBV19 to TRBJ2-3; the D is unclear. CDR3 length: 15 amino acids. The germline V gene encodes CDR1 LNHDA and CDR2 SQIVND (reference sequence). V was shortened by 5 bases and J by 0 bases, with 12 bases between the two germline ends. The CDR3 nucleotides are TGTGCCAGTAGTCGACTGCCTCTTAGCACAGATACGCAGTATTTT. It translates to CASSRLPLSTDTQYF.

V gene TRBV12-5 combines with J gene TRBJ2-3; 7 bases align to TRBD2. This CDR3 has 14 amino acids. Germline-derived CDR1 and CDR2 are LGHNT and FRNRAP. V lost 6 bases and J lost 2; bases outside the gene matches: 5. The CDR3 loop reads CASGELANTDTQYF. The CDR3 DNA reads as TGTGCTAGTGGCGAACTAGCGAACACAGATACGCAGTATTTT.

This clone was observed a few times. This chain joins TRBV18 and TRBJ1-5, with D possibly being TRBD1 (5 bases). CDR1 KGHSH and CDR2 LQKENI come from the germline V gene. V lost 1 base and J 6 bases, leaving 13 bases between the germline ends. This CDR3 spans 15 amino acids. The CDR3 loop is CASSPQGQGTQPQHF. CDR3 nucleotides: TGTGCCAGCTCACCACAGGGCCAGGGCACTCAGCCCCAGCATTTT. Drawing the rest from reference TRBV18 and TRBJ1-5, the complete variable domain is NAGVMQNPRHLVRRRGQEARLRCSPMKGHSHVYWYRQLPEEGLKFMVYLQKENIIDESGMPKERFSAEFPKEGPSILRIQQVVRGDSAAYFCASSPQGQGTQPQHFGDGTRLSIL.

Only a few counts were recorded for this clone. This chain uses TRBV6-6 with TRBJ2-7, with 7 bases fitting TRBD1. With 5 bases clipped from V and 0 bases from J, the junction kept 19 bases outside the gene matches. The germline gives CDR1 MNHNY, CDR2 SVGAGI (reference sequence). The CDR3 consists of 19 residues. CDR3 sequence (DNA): TGTGCCAGCAGTCGTTGGGCAGTTACAGGGGAGAACTTCTCCTACGAGCAGTACTTC. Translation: CASSRWAVTGENFSYEQYF.

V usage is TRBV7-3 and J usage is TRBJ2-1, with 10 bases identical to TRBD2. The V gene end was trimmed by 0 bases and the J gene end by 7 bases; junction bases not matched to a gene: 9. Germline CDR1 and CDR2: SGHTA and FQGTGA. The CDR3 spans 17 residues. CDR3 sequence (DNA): TGTGCCAGCAGCTTAACGTGGTCTAGCGGGGGTACAAATGAGCAGTTCTTC. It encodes CASSLTWSSGGTNEQFF.

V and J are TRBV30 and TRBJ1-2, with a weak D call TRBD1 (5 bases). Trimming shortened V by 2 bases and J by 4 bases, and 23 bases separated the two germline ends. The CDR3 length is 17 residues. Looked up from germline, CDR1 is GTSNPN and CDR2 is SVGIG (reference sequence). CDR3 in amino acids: CAWSRAGPGVGGYGYTF. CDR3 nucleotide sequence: TGTGCCTGGAGTAGAGCGGGACCGGGGGTGGGGGGCTATGGCTACACCTTC. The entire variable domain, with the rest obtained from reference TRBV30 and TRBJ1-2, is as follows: SQTIHQWPATLVQPVGSPLSLECTVEGTSNPNLYWYRQAAGRGLQLLFYSVGIGQISSEVPQNLSASRPQDRQFILSSKKLLLSDSGFYLCAWSRAGPGVGGYGYTFGSGTRLTVV.

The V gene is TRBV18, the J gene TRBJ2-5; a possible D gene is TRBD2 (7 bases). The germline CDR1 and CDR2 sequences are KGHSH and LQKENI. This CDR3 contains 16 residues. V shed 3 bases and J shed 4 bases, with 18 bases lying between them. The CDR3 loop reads CASSPIAGAGGETQYF. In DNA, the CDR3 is TGTGCCAGCTCACCTATTGCGGGGGCCGGGGGAGAGACCCAGTACTTC.

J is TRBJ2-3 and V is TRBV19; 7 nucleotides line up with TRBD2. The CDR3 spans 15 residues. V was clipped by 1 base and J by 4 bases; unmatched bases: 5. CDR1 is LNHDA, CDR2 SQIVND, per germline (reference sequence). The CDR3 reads CASSIGEGPADTQYF. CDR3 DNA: TGTGCCAGTAGTATAGGGGAGGGTCCCGCAGATACGCAGTATTTT. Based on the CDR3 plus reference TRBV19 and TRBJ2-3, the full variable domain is DGGITQSPKYLFRKEGQNVTLSCEQNLNHDAMYWYRQDPGQGLRLIYYSQIVNDFQKGDIAEGYSVSREKKESFPLTVTSAQKNPTAFYLCASSIGEGPADTQYFGPGTRLTVL.

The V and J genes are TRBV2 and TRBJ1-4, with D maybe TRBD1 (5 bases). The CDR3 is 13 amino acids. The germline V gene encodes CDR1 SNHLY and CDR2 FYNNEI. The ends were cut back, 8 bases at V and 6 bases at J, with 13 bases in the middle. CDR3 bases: TGTGCCAGCGTCCAGGGTACAGATGAAAAACTGTTTTTT. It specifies CASVQGTDEKLFF.

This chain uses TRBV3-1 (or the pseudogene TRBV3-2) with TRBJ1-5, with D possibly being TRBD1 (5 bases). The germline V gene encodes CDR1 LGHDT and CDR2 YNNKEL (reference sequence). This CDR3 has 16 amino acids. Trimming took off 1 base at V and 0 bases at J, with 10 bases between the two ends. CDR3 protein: CASSQGQRYSNQPQHF. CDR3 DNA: TGTGCCAGCAGCCAAGGACAGCGTTATAGCAATCAGCCCCAGCATTTT.

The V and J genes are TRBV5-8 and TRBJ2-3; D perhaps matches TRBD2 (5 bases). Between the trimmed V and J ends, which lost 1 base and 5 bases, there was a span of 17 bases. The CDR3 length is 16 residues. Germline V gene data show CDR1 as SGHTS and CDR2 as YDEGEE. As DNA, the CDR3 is TGTGCCAGCAGCTTGAGGGTCGGGGAGAGGGAAGATACGCAGTATTTT. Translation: CASSLRVGEREDTQYF.

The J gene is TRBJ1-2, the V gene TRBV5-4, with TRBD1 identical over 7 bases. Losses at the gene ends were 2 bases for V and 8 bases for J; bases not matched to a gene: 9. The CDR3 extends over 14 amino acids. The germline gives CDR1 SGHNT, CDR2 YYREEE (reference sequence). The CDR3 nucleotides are TGTGCCAGCAGCTTCACGGGACAGATGCGGGGCTACACCTTC. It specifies CASSFTGQMRGYTF.

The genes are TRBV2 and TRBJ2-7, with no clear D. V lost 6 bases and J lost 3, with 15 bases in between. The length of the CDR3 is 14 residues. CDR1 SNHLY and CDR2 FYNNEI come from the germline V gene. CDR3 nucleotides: TGTGCCAGCAGCGGAAGCGAGTCCTACTACGAGCAGTACTTC. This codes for CASSGSESYYEQYF.

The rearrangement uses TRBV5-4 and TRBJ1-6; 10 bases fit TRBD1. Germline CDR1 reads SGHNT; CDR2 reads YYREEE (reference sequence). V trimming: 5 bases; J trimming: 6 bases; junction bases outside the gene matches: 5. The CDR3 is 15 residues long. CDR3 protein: CASRRDRGINSPLHF. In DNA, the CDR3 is TGTGCCAGCAGAAGGGACAGGGGTATTAATTCACCCCTCCACTTT.